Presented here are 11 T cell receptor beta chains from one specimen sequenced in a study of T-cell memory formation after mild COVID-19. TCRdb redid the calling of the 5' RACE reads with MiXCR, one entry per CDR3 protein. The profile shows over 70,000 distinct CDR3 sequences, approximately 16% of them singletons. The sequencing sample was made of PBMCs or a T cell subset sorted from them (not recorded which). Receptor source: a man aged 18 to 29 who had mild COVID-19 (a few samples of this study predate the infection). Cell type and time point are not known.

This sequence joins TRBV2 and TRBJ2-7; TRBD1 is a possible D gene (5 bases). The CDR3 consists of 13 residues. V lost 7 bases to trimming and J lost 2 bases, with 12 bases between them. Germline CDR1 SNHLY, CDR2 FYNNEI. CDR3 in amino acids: CASKGKRTYEQYF. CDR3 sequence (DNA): TGTGCCAGCAAGGGGAAACGGACCTACGAGCAGTACTTC.

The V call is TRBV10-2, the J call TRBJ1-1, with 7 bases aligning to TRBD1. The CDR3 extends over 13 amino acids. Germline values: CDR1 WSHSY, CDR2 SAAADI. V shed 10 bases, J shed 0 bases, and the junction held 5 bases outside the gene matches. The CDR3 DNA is TGCGCCACCGGGACAGCTATGAACACTGAAGCTTTCTTT. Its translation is CATGTAMNTEAFF.

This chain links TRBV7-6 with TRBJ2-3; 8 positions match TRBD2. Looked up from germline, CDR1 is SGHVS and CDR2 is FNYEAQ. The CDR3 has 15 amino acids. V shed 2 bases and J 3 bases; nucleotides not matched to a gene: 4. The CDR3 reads CASSLIAGPTDTQYF. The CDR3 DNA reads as TGTGCCAGCAGCTTAATAGCGGGGCCAACAGATACGCAGTATTTT.

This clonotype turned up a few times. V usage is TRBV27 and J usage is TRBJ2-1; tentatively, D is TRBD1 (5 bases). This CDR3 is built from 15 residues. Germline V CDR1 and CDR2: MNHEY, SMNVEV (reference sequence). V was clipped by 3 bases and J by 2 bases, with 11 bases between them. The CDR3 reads CASSFVTGPYNEQFF. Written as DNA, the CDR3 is TGTGCCAGCAGTTTCGTTACAGGACCCTACAATGAGCAGTTCTTC.

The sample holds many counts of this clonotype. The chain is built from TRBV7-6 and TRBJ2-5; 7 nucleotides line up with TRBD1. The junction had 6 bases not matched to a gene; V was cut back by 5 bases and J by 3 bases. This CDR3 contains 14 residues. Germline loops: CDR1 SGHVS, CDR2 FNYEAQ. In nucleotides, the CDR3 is TGTGCCAGCAGCATGAGGACAGGTGAAGAGACCCAGTACTTC. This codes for CASSMRTGEETQYF.

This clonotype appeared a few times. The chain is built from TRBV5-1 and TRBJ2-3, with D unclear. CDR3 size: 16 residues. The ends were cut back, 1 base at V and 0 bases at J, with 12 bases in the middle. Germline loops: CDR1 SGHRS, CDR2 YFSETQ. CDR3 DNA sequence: TGCGCCAGCAGCTTGTTTGAAAGCTCTAGCACAGATACGCAGTATTTT. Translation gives CASSLFESSSTDTQYF.

The chain's CDR3 is CASSYVARQGDEKLFF. The DNA of the CDR3 is TGTGCCAGCAGTTACGTGGCCCGACAGGGGGATGAAAAACTGTTTTTT. The chain recombines TRBV6-6 with TRBJ1-4, with TRBD1 identical over 9 bases. This CDR3 is 16 amino acids long. The V gene's germline CDR1 is MNHNY and CDR2 SVGAGI (reference sequence). Germline trimming cut 2 bases from V and 6 bases from J; bases unmatched to any gene: 7.

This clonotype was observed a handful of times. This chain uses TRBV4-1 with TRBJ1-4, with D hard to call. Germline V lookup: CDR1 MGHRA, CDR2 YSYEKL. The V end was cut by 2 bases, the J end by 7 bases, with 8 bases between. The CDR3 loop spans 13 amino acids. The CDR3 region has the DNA TGCGCCAGCAGCCAATTAATCCCTGAAAAACTGTTTTTT. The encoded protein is CASSQLIPEKLFF.

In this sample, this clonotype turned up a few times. As DNA, the CDR3 is TGTGCCAGCATCCTCGGGGCTGAGCAGTACTTC. Translating gives CASILGAEQYF. The chain combines TRBV5-5 with TRBJ2-7; D may correspond to TRBD1 or TRBD2 (5 bases each). CDR3 length: 11 amino acids. From germline, CDR1 is SGHKS and CDR2 YYEKEE (reference sequence). V was cut by 6 bases and J by 7 bases, with 11 bases left in between.

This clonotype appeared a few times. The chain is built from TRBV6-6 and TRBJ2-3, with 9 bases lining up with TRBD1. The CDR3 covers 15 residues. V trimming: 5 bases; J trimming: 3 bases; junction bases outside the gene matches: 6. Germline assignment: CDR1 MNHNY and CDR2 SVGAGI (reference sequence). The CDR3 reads CASSKQGARTDTQYF. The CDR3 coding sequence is TGTGCCAGCAGTAAACAGGGGGCGCGGACAGATACGCAGTATTTT.

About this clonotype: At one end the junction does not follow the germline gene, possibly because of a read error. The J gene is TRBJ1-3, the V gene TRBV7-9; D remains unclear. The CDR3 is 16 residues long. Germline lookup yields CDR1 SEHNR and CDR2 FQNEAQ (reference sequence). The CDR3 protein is CASSNARLSPGNTIYF. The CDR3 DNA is TGTGCAAGCAGCAATGCGCGGCTATCCCCTGGAAACACCATATATTTT.